The rows below give T cell receptor beta chains drawn from one sample of a study of beta chain features in type 1 diabetes. The method was immunoSEQ multiplex PCR; TCRdb's version includes in-frame clones alone and lacks a portion of them. The sample consists of 350,000 or so clones, around 20% of them appearing once. The sequencing sample was made of naive CD4+ T cells from blood. The source is a woman under 30 in good health. CDR3s include the opening cysteine and the closing phenylalanine or tryptophan. A D gene is named only where the DNA matches it firmly. Clone size, where shown, is once, few, many, or a class for clones that have expanded.

D: -; size: few; J: TRBJ2-7; V: TRBV28; DNA: TGTGCCAGCAGTTTTCCCCTCGAGGCTCGGGAGCAGTACTTC; CDR3: CASSFPLEAREQYF
D: TRBD1; size: few; J: TRBJ2-7; V: TRBV7-2; DNA: TGTGCCAGCAGCTCCCGGACAGGCGACGTCTACGAGCAGTACTTC; CDR3: CASSSRTGDVYEQYF
D: -; size: few; J: TRBJ2-1; V: TRBV7-3; DNA: TGTGCCAGCAGCTTAAACCCCCCGGATTGTTCGGGGAATGAGCAGTTCTTC; CDR3: CASSLNPPDCSGNEQFF
D: -; size: -; J: TRBJ2-3; V: TRBV6-5; DNA: TGTGCCAGCACCTCCAGGGGAAGGATGGATACGCAGTATTTT; CDR3: CASTSRGRMDTQYF
D: -; size: -; J: TRBJ1-1; V: TRBV30; DNA: TGTGCCTGGACGGGGGTTCGGACTGAAGCTTTCTTT; CDR3: CAWTGVRTEAFF
D: TRBD1; size: -; J: TRBJ1-1; V: TRBV5-4; DNA: TGTGCCAGCAGCACAGACAGGGCTGAAGCTTTCTTT; CDR3: CASSTDRAEAFF
D: TRBD2; size: few; J: TRBJ2-5; V: TRBV2; DNA: TGTGCCAGCAGTGCAGGGCTAGCGGAAAAAGAGACCCAGTACTTC; CDR3: CASSAGLAEKETQYF
D: TRBD2; size: -; J: TRBJ2-7; V: TRBV6-1; DNA: TGTGCCAGCAGTGAAGGCGGCGGGAGGGGGTTGAGCGAGCAGTACTTC; CDR3: CASSEGGGRGLSEQYF
D: TRBD1; size: -; J: TRBJ1-1; V: TRBV29-1; DNA: TGCAGCTCATACAGGGGCATGAACACTGAAGCTTTCTTT; CDR3: CSSYRGMNTEAFF
D: -; size: -; J: TRBJ2-1; V: TRBV18; DNA: TGTGCCAGCTCACCAGACACTTTGGTATACGAGCAGTTCTTC; CDR3: CASSPDTLVYEQFF
D: -; size: -; J: TRBJ1-2; V: TRBV15; DNA: TGTGCCACCAGCAGAGAGACAGCTCTCTATGGCTACACCTTC; CDR3: CATSRETALYGYTF
D: -; size: -; J: TRBJ1-2; V: TRBV7-2; DNA: TGTGCCAGCAGCCCAGGGTCGGACTATGGCTACACCTTC; CDR3: CASSPGSDYGYTF
D: TRBD1; size: -; J: TRBJ2-7; V: TRBV7-9; DNA: TGTGCCAGCAGTCCAAGACAGGGGGTCTCCTACGAGCAGTACTTC; CDR3: CASSPRQGVSYEQYF
D: TRBD1; size: few; J: TRBJ1-1; V: TRBV30; DNA: TGTGCCTGGACCCGACAGGGGGCCGACACTGAAGCTTTCTTT; CDR3: CAWTRQGADTEAFF
D: -; size: few; J: TRBJ1-2; V: TRBV30; DNA: TGTGCCTGGAGTGGACAAGCTAACTATGGCTACACCTTC; CDR3: CAWSGQANYGYTF
D: -; size: few; J: TRBJ2-1; V: TRBV21-1; DNA: TGTGCCAGCAGCAAAGTAGCGGGGGTGTACAATGAGCAGTTCTTC; CDR3: CASSKVAGVYNEQFF
D: -; size: few; J: TRBJ1-5; V: TRBV15; DNA: TGTGCCACCAGCAGAGGCGTACTGCAGCCCCAGCATTTT; CDR3: CATSRGVLQPQHF
D: -; size: -; J: TRBJ2-6; V: TRBV9; DNA: TGTGCCAGCAGCGTGGGGGGTGGGGTGGCCTCTGGGGCCAACGTCCTGACTTTC; CDR3: CASSVGGGVASGANVLTF
D: -; size: few; J: TRBJ1-5; V: TRBV29-1; DNA: TGCAGCGCCCAGGCGGGGGCTGGCCAGCCCCAGCATTTT; CDR3: CSAQAGAGQPQHF
D: -; size: -; J: TRBJ1-1; V: TRBV30; DNA: TGTGCCTGGACTCGGGATCTCCGTGAAGCTTTCTTT; CDR3: CAWTRDLREAFF
D: TRBD1; size: few; J: TRBJ1-1; V: TRBV5-5; DNA: TGTGCCAGCAGCCTGAGACAGGGGGTCACTGAAGCTTTCTTT; CDR3: CASSLRQGVTEAFF
D: -; size: few; J: TRBJ1-2; V: TRBV6-6; DNA: TGTGCCAGCGCATTACAGGAATATGGCTACACCTTC; CDR3: CASALQEYGYTF
D: -; size: few; J: TRBJ2-3; V: TRBV20-1; DNA: TGCAGTGCCTCGACTCTAGATACGCAGTATTTT; CDR3: CSASTLDTQYF
D: TRBD1; size: once; J: TRBJ1-1; V: TRBV7-9; DNA: TGTGCCAGCAGGCCTACAGGGGGCAACACTGAAGCTTTCTTT; CDR3: CASRPTGGNTEAFF
D: -; size: -; J: TRBJ1-5; V: TRBV5-8; DNA: TGTGCCAGCAGCTCGGGCCGGGAATATCAGCCCCAGCATTTT; CDR3: CASSSGREYQPQHF
D: -; size: few; J: TRBJ1-4; V: TRBV5-6; DNA: TGTGCCAGCAGCTTGTTCGGGAGAGGGGAACTGTTTTTT; CDR3: CASSLFGRGELFF
D: TRBD2; size: -; J: TRBJ2-5; V: TRBV27; DNA: TGTGCCAGCAGTCCCAGACTAGCGGGGGGCCTCGGGGAGACCCAGTACTTC; CDR3: CASSPRLAGGLGETQYF
D: TRBD2; size: few; J: TRBJ2-1; V: TRBV28; DNA: TGTGCCAGCAGTTTGGCCACTAGCGGGAGTGATGAGCAGTTCTTC; CDR3: CASSLATSGSDEQFF
D: -; size: -; J: TRBJ1-5; V: TRBV4-3; DNA: TGCGCCAGCACCCTAGGACTGGGGTGGGGGCCCCAGCATTTT; CDR3: CASTLGLGWGPQHF
D: TRBD2; size: few; J: TRBJ2-3; V: TRBV5-1; DNA: TGCGCCAGCAGCTTGGAGGGACTAGCGGGGGCCCCAGATACGCAGTATTTT; CDR3: CASSLEGLAGAPDTQYF
D: TRBD1; size: -; J: TRBJ1-5; V: TRBV2; DNA: TGTGCCAGCGGGGGGACAGGGGTGAGGAGCAATCAGCCCCAGCATTTT; CDR3: CASGGTGVRSNQPQHF
D: -; size: few; J: TRBJ1-1; V: TRBV30; DNA: TGTGCCTGGACCCTTGGGGGGGCCGTGACTGAAGCTTTCTTT; CDR3: CAWTLGGAVTEAFF
D: -; size: -; J: TRBJ1-1; V: TRBV5-4; DNA: TGTGCCAGCAGCTCAACATGGAACACTGAAGCTTTCTTT; CDR3: CASSSTWNTEAFF
D: -; size: -; J: TRBJ1-3; V: TRBV29-1; DNA: TGCAGCGTCAACTTTAACTCTGGAAACACCATATATTTT; CDR3: CSVNFNSGNTIYF
D: -; size: few; J: TRBJ1-5; V: TRBV18; DNA: TGTGCCAGCTCACCGAGTAGGGGAAATCAGCCCCAGCATTTT; CDR3: CASSPSRGNQPQHF
D: TRBD2; size: -; J: TRBJ2-1; V: TRBV11-2; DNA: TGTGCCAGCAGCCTACACCCCGAGGCGGGAGTTTACAATGAGCAGTTCTTC; CDR3: CASSLHPEAGVYNEQFF
D: TRBD2; size: -; J: TRBJ2-1; V: TRBV7-3; DNA: TGTGCCAGCAGCTTAAACCCAGCGGGGGAGCAGTTCTTC; CDR3: CASSLNPAGEQFF
D: -; size: -; J: TRBJ2-5; V: TRBV5-4; DNA: TGTGCCAGCAGCCCCCCTACAGGCGGGGGCCTAGCCCTGGAGACCCAGTACTTC; CDR3: CASSPPTGGGLALETQYF